The TCR beta chain under discussion was sequenced for a study of blood T cell repertoires in COVID-19. Profiled with immunoSEQ multiplex PCR; TCRdb holds only in-frame clones, not every one. Of nearly 200,000 clones listed, 80% to 90% were seen once; the top ten hold approximately 7.6%. Germline lookup yields CDR1 SGHRS and CDR2 YFSETQ. V lost 4 bases and J lost 8; bases outside the gene matches: 13. CDR3 length equals 15 residues. This receptor was taken from a woman aged 18-35 years who had recovered from COVID-19. The chain has TRBV5-1 and TRBJ1-2; 8 bases map to TRBD1. The sample comprised PBMCs or T cells enriched from blood (not recorded which). CDR3 coding DNA: TGCGCCAGCAGCCCCTACGGACAGGGTCTCTTCGGCTACACCTTC. Protein: CASSPYGQGLFGYTF.